The 30 T cell receptor beta chains given below trace back to one sample, sequenced in a study of blood T cells in healthy people across ages. Alongside a J-beta primer mix, a sample-barcoded 5' primer served in a second PCR lasting about 7 to 11 cycles. TCRdb passed the 5' RACE reads through MiXCR, listing each CDR3 protein once. The repertoire has fewer than 2 million distinct CDR3 sequences, about 39% of them found once; the top ten carry 23%. Sequencing was carried out using blood. These receptors all come from a human donor in good health.

This clonotype appeared a single time. One end of the junction varies from germline; a read error may be responsible. V usage is TRBV24-1 and J usage is TRBJ2-3, with 8 bases lining up with TRBD1. The germline V gene encodes CDR1 KGHDR and CDR2 SFDVKD. This CDR3 contains 18 residues. The CDR3 coding sequence is TGTGCCACCAGTGATCCCAGTGGGGCAGGGGGCTTCACAGGTACGCAGTATTTT. It codes for CATSDPSGAGGFTGTQYF.

This clonotype was seen a few times. The chain combines TRBV7-9 with TRBJ2-4; D is possibly TRBD1 (5 bases). Germline loops: CDR1 SEHNR, CDR2 FQNEAQ (reference sequence). The CDR3 runs 12 residues. V was shortened by 5 bases and J by 12 bases, with 14 bases between the two germline ends. CDR3 sequence: CASSVGQGRQYF. The CDR3 bases are TGTGCCAGCAGCGTAGGCCAGGGCCGTCAGTACTTC. Filled out from reference TRBV7-9 and TRBJ2-4, the complete variable domain reads DTGVSQNPRHKITKRGQNVTFRCDPISEHNRLYWYRQTLGQGPEFLTYFQNEAQLEKSRLLSDRFSAERPKGSFSTLEIQRTEQGDSAMYLCASSVGQGRQYFGAGTRLSVL.

The V gene is TRBV7-9, the J gene TRBJ2-3; no definite D call. The germline gives CDR1 SEHNR, CDR2 FQNEAQ (reference sequence). Between the trimmed V and J ends, which lost 3 bases and 10 bases, there was a span of 11 bases. The length of the CDR3 is 12 residues. The CDR3 spells CASSFDDDSQYF. The CDR3 region has the DNA TGTGCCAGCAGCTTTGACGACGATTCGCAGTATTTT.

The genes are TRBV4-1 and TRBJ2-1; possible D gene TRBD2, 6 bases. Germline V gives CDR1 MGHRA, CDR2 YSYEKL. V gave up 0 bases and J gave up 9 bases, with 15 bases separating them. The CDR3 is 15 amino acids. The CDR3 DNA reads TGCGCCAGCAGCCAAGATTCGGTAGGAGGGATTGAGCAGTTCTTC. It is translated as CASSQDSVGGIEQFF.

There are a few counts of this clonotype. The chain is built from TRBV7-9 and TRBJ2-3; no reliable D call. Germline lookup yields CDR1 SEHNR and CDR2 FQNEAQ (reference sequence). Trimming took 4 bases from V and 1 from J, leaving 6 bases between them. The CDR3 covers 13 residues. The CDR3 region is CASSSFRTDTQYF. The CDR3 DNA follows: TGTGCCAGCAGCTCCTTCCGCACAGATACGCAGTATTTT.

Note on this clonotype: The junction does not match germline at one end; this may be a read error. The V and J genes are TRBV4-1 and TRBJ2-3; D unclear. CDR1 is MGHRA, CDR2 YSYEKL, per germline. This CDR3 has 13 residues. CDR3 loop: CASNQVIGDTQYF. CDR3 sequence (DNA): TGCGCCAGCAACCAAGTTATAGGCGATACGCAGTATTTT.

This clonotype was counted a few times. This rearrangement joins TRBV12-3 or TRBV12-4 to TRBJ2-1; TRBD2 matches 7 bases. V lost 7 bases to trimming and J lost 2 bases; unmatched junction nucleotides: 8. The CDR3 sequence is 15 residues long. CDR3 in amino acids: CASTWGGATYNEQFF. In nucleotides, the CDR3 is TGTGCCAGCACCTGGGGAGGGGCCACCTACAATGAGCAGTTCTTC.

V gene TRBV24-1 combines with J gene TRBJ2-5, with 7 bases aligning to TRBD1. Per germline, CDR1 KGHDR and CDR2 SFDVKD. This CDR3 is built from 15 residues. V lost 2 bases and J lost 5; bases outside the gene matches: 7. The CDR3 nucleotides are TGTGCCACCAGTGATTCCACAGGGGTCGGGGAGACCCAGTACTTC. Translation: CATSDSTGVGETQYF.

The rearrangement uses TRBV27 and TRBJ2-1; 9 bases are a match to TRBD1. The CDR3 spans 18 residues. The trim removed 2 bases at V and 7 bases at J, leaving 15 bases unmatched. The germline V gene encodes CDR1 MNHEY and CDR2 SMNVEV (reference sequence). The CDR3 DNA follows: TGTGCCAGCAGTTTAAGGGGACAGGGTCAAAGCCGGGCGAATGAGCAGTTCTTC. It codes for CASSLRGQGQSRANEQFF.

The chain recombines TRBV7-9 with TRBJ1-1; the match to TRBD1 covers 8 bases. Trimming at V came to 3 bases and at J to 11 bases, leaving 11 bases not matched to a gene. Germline V gene lookup returns CDR1 SEHNR and CDR2 FQNEAQ (reference sequence). This CDR3 has 14 residues. The chain's CDR3 is CASSFLEGQGAAFF. DNA of the CDR3: TGTGCCAGCAGCTTTTTAGAAGGACAGGGAGCCGCTTTCTTT.

The rearrangement uses TRBV28 and TRBJ1-6, with D hard to call. The CDR3 has 16 residues. V lost 5 bases and J 5 bases, leaving 16 bases between the germline ends. CDR1 is MDHEN, CDR2 SYDVKM, per germline. The CDR3: CASSTLQRLDNSPLHF. CDR3 nucleotide sequence: TGTGCCAGCAGTACCTTACAAAGACTCGATAATTCACCCCTCCACTTT.

This chain joins TRBV7-9 and TRBJ2-5; 11 nucleotides match TRBD2. Per the germline V gene, CDR1 is SEHNR and CDR2 is FQNEAQ (reference sequence). CDR3 size: 15 residues. With 4 bases clipped from V and 5 bases from J, the junction kept 6 bases outside the gene matches. Here the CDR3 reads CASSSRLAGTETQYF. The CDR3 bases are TGTGCCAGCAGCTCCCGACTAGCGGGGACCGAGACCCAGTACTTC.

The chain carries TRBV4-3 and TRBJ2-3; D possibly corresponds to TRBD2 (7 bases). The CDR3 loop spans 14 amino acids. V was pared by 5 bases and J by 4 bases, with 13 bases between. Germline CDR1 is LGHNA and CDR2 is YSLEER. The CDR3 loop reads CASSGRGGADTQYF. CDR3 DNA: TGCGCCAGCAGCGGAAGGGGGGGAGCAGATACGCAGTATTTT.

This sequence joins TRBV28 and TRBJ2-5; tentative D call: TRBD2 (5 bases). Germline V lookup: CDR1 MDHEN, CDR2 SYDVKM. This CDR3 has 14 amino acids. V dropped 4 bases and J dropped 7 bases, with 16 bases sitting between them. The CDR3 loop is CASSSRGGLGTQYF. The CDR3 region has the DNA TGTGCCAGCAGTTCCCGTGGAGGTCTTGGGACCCAGTACTTC.

V is TRBV7-9 and J is TRBJ1-2, with a weak D call TRBD1 (6 bases). V was clipped by 5 bases and J by 4 bases, with 17 bases between them. The CDR3 extends over 15 amino acids. Germline V CDR1 and CDR2: SEHNR, FQNEAQ (reference sequence). This chain's CDR3 is CASSPPGQALYGYTF. The CDR3 nucleotides read TGTGCCAGCAGCCCTCCGGGACAAGCCCTCTATGGCTACACCTTC.

This chain links TRBV20-1 with TRBJ2-5; weak D call: TRBD1 (6 bases). Trimming stripped 2 bases from V and 4 bases from J, with 11 bases between. CDR3 length equals 13 residues. CDR1 is DFQATT and CDR2 is SNEGSKA in the germline V gene (reference sequence). Written as DNA, the CDR3 is TGCAGTGCTAGACAAACAGGGAGAGAGACCCAGTACTTC. Protein sequence: CSARQTGRETQYF.

The V gene is TRBV24-1, the J gene TRBJ2-1; TRBD2 matches at 8 bases. Germline CDR1 KGHDR, CDR2 SFDVKD. The CDR3 has 15 amino acids. V lost 0 bases to trimming and J lost 7 bases; unmatched junction nucleotides: 4. DNA of the CDR3: TGTGCCACCAGTGATTTGAGCGGGGGAGGTAATGAGCAGTTCTTC. Residues: CATSDLSGGGNEQFF.

The chain links TRBV28 to TRBJ2-4; the match to TRBD1 covers 8 bases. The J call is uncertain, as TRBJ2-5 better fits the DNA end. This CDR3 is 14 amino acids long. CDR1 and CDR2 from the germline V gene are MDHEN and SYDVKM. The CDR3 region is CAIHGTGGRETQYF. The CDR3 region has the DNA TGTGCCATACATGGGACAGGAGGTCGAGAGACCCAGTACTTC.

The J gene is TRBJ2-1, the V gene TRBV6-5; 11 nucleotides line up with TRBD2. There are 18 residues in the CDR3. Germline assignment: CDR1 MNHEY and CDR2 SVGAGI. V dropped 4 bases and J dropped 8; count of bases not matched to a gene: 16. CDR3 sequence reads: CASSFSGGGTPRMYEQFF. As DNA, the CDR3 is TGTGCCAGCAGTTTTAGCGGGGGGGGTACCCCTCGTATGTATGAGCAGTTCTTC.

This clonotype was detected only a few times. The chain carries TRBV4-2 and TRBJ2-3; D may be TRBD1 (5 bases). Per germline, CDR1 LGHNA and CDR2 YNFKEQ. This CDR3 region has 15 residues. Trimming cost V 0 bases and J 2 bases, with 9 bases left between them. CDR3 in amino acids: CASSQDGADTDTQYF. Written as DNA, the CDR3 is TGTGCCAGCAGCCAAGATGGGGCAGACACAGATACGCAGTATTTT.

This rearrangement joins TRBV12-3 or TRBV12-4 to TRBJ1-5, with D perhaps TRBD1 (6 bases). V lost 5 bases to trimming and J lost 4 bases, with 18 bases between them. The CDR3 is 16 amino acids. As DNA, the CDR3 is TGTGCCAGCAGTCCCCAACAGGGAGGAGTTAATCAGCCCCAGCATTTT. Protein: CASSPQQGGVNQPQHF.

The chain combines TRBV6-5 with TRBJ1-1; no definite D call. The germline V gene has CDR1 MNHEY and CDR2 SVGAGI. The CDR3 spans 14 residues. V was pared by 4 bases and J by 0 bases, with 9 bases between. Here the CDR3 DNA reads TGTGCCAGCAGTTGGACGGGGATGAACACTGAAGCTTTCTTT. This sequence encodes CASSWTGMNTEAFF.

The rearrangement joins TRBV5-1 to TRBJ1-4; D possibly corresponds to TRBD1 (5 bases). CDR1 and CDR2 (germline): SGHRS, YFSETQ. Trimming cost V 0 bases and J 8 bases, with 11 bases left between them. The CDR3 runs to 14 residues. The CDR3 sequence: CASSLVEGPEKLFF. The CDR3, as DNA: TGCGCCAGCAGCTTGGTGGAGGGACCGGAAAAACTGTTTTTT.

The V and J genes are TRBV3-1 and TRBJ2-4; TRBD1 is a possible D gene (7 bases). Trimming shortened V by 1 base and J by 13 bases, and 20 bases separated the two germline ends. CDR1 is LGHDT, CDR2 YNNKEL, per germline (reference sequence). This CDR3 comprises 15 residues. This chain's CDR3 is CASSQGGGGTYAQYF. CDR3 in DNA: TGTGCCAGCAGCCAAGGCGGAGGGGGCACCTACGCGCAGTACTTC.

V and J are TRBV20-1 and TRBJ2-5; D gene uncertain. With the DNA end fitting TRBJ2-7 better, the J assignment may be wrong. The CDR3 length is 13 residues. Per the germline V gene, CDR1 is DFQATT and CDR2 is SNEGSKA (reference sequence). The CDR3 nucleotides are TGCAGTGCTAGAGTGGACCCCGAGGACGAGCAGTACTTC. Its protein is CSARVDPEDEQYF.

The chain combines TRBV20-1 with TRBJ2-3; possibly TRBD1 for D (5 bases). Germline CDR1 DFQATT, CDR2 SNEGSKA (reference sequence). The CDR3 consists of 13 residues. The germline V and J ends were trimmed by 6 bases and 0 bases, with 10 bases remaining between them. The CDR3 here is CSAGQSSTDTQYF. DNA for the CDR3: TGCAGTGCGGGGCAGTCTAGCACAGATACGCAGTATTTT.

V and J are TRBV12-3 or TRBV12-4 and TRBJ2-7; a weak D match, TRBD1 (5 bases). This CDR3 region has 14 residues. V shed 4 bases and J shed 3 bases, with 13 bases lying between them. CDR3 loop: CASSWGRWYYEQYF. In nucleotides, the CDR3 is TGTGCCAGCAGTTGGGGCCGATGGTACTACGAGCAGTACTTC.

The V and J genes are TRBV6-6 and TRBJ1-4; D possibly corresponds to TRBD1 (5 bases). This CDR3 has 15 residues. V lost 2 bases and J 2 bases, leaving 9 bases between the germline ends. Germline CDR1 and CDR2: MNHNY and SVGAGI (reference sequence). CDR3 DNA: TGTGCCAGCAGTTACGGGGGATCGACTAATGAAAAACTGTTTTTT. This gives the protein CASSYGGSTNEKLFF.

This clonotype was recorded a few times. The J gene is TRBJ1-2, the V gene TRBV5-6; unclear D gene. This CDR3 contains 14 residues. The V end was cut by 1 base, the J end by 8 bases, with 15 bases between. The germline gives CDR1 SGHDT, CDR2 YYEEEE. The CDR3 sequence: CASSLFVSIRGYTF. The CDR3, as DNA: TGTGCCAGCAGCTTGTTCGTTTCCATCCGGGGCTACACCTTC.

This sequence joins TRBV20-1 and TRBJ2-3; 7 bases are a match to TRBD1. Germline V gene sequence: CDR1 DFQATT, CDR2 SNEGSKA (reference sequence). With 2 bases clipped from V and 0 bases from J, the junction kept 11 bases outside the gene matches. This CDR3 has 17 amino acids. CDR3 residues: CSARKVPGQNSTDTQYF. The CDR3, as DNA: TGCAGTGCTAGAAAAGTCCCGGGACAGAATAGCACAGATACGCAGTATTTT.